The 5 T cell receptor beta chains below come from one sample, sequenced in a study of PD-L1 blockade in urothelial cancer (dated by TCRdb to 2016 to 2017). Library creation used the immunoSEQ multiplex PCR assay. Entries here come from immuneACCESS through TCRdb and include only in-frame sequences with V and J called. Some clones fail to appear in such tables; in the studies checked, an unresolved V gene covers under half of the shortfall, and the cause of the remainder is unknown. Counted in this sample were tens of thousands of clones; under 90% of them appeared once. The top ten clones comprise about 5.3% of the sample. The sample was PBMCs, taken around atezolizumab (anti-PD-L1) treatment. All receptors derive from a man aged 35 to 55 with urothelial cancer.

The rearrangement joins TRBV5-1 to TRBJ2-1; D might be TRBD2 (6 bases). The CDR3 consists of 14 residues. From germline, CDR1 is SGHRS and CDR2 YFSETQ. V was cut by 3 bases and J by 8 bases, with 15 bases left in between. CDR3 amino acids: CASSSGLGADEQFF. The CDR3 nucleotides are TGCGCCAGCAGCTCGGGACTGGGAGCGGATGAGCAGTTCTTC.

The rearrangement uses TRBV10-2 and TRBJ1-1; the D gene is possibly TRBD1 (5 bases). Trimming took 0 bases from V and 1 from J, leaving 12 bases between them. The CDR3 has 16 amino acids. Germline assignment: CDR1 WSHSY and CDR2 SAAADI. As DNA, the CDR3 is TGCGCCAGCAGTGAGTCGGAGGGGCAGCCGAACACTGAAGCTTTCTTT. Translating gives CASSESEGQPNTEAFF.

The rearrangement joins TRBV5-1 to TRBJ1-2, with D possibly matching TRBD1 (6 bases). V shed 3 bases and J shed 7 bases, with 16 bases lying between them. From germline, CDR1 is SGHRS and CDR2 YFSETQ. The CDR3 sequence is 14 residues long. The CDR3 sequence: CASSSVTGYGGYTF. The CDR3 bases are TGCGCCAGCAGCTCGGTTACAGGGTACGGTGGCTACACCTTC.

The V gene is TRBV30, the J gene TRBJ2-7; D call uncertain. Germline values: CDR1 GTSNPN, CDR2 SVGIG (reference sequence). Trimming left V 4 bases short and J 0 bases short, with 7 bases between. This CDR3 has 12 amino acids. The CDR3 protein is CAWTRSSYEQYF. CDR3 nucleotides: TGTGCCTGGACTAGGAGCTCCTACGAGCAGTACTTC.

This clone was picked up one time. The rearrangement links TRBV14 to TRBJ2-7, with TRBD2 matching over 9 bases. The V gene end was trimmed by 8 bases and the J gene end by 4 bases; junction bases not matched to a gene: 12. The length of the CDR3 is 15 residues. In germline, CDR1 is SGHDN, CDR2 FVKESK. The CDR3 DNA reads as TGTGCCAGCTCTACGAGCGGGAGGTTCGTATACGAGCAGTACTTC. Amino acid sequence: CASSTSGRFVYEQYF.